The 9 T cell receptor beta chains below come from one sample, sequenced in a study of blood T cells in healthy people across ages. A J-beta primer mix and a sample-barcoded 5' primer were used in a second PCR of roughly 6 to 11 cycles. TCRdb independently ran MiXCR on the 5' RACE reads; one entry per CDR3 protein. Of around 800,000 distinct CDR3 sequences in the sample, 53% are singletons; the top ten hold around 40%. Input material: blood. The receptors originated from a man aged 80 or over in good health.

This clonotype was detected only a few times. V gene TRBV9 combines with J gene TRBJ1-2, with 8 bases matching TRBD1. V gave up 0 bases and J gave up 4 bases; unmatched junction bases: 2. This CDR3 is 14 amino acids long. Germline loops: CDR1 SGDLS, CDR2 YYNGEE. The CDR3 sequence is CASSVGQGPYGYTF. For the CDR3, the DNA is TGTGCCAGCAGCGTAGGACAGGGGCCCTATGGCTACACCTTC. Together with reference TRBV9 and TRBJ1-2, the CDR3 gives the full variable domain: DSGVTQTPKHLITATGQRVTLRCSPRSGDLSVYWYQQSLDQGLQFLIQYYNGEERAKGNILERFSAQQFPDLHSELNLSSLELGDSALYFCASSVGQGPYGYTFGSGTRLTVV.

The chain uses TRBV7-2 and TRBJ1-5, with D perhaps matching TRBD1 (6 bases). V lost 5 bases and J 4 bases, leaving 15 bases between the germline ends. This CDR3 contains 15 residues. The germline gives CDR1 SGHTA, CDR2 FQGNSA. The DNA of the CDR3 is TGTGCCAGCAGCCTGGGACACGGGATTAATCAGCCCCAGCATTTT. Translated, it gives CASSLGHGINQPQHF.

There are a few counts of this clonotype. The CDR3 here is CASSLGFRSEYAYF. In nucleotides, the CDR3 is TGTGCCAGCAGCTTGGGATTTCGATCCGAATACGCGTATTTT. This chain joins TRBV5-5 and TRBJ2-3; no clear D. V lost 0 bases and J lost 14, with 19 bases in between. The CDR3 is made up of 14 amino acids. Per the germline V gene, CDR1 is SGHKS and CDR2 is YYEKEE (reference sequence).

The V and J genes are TRBV6-2 or TRBV6-3 and TRBJ1-5, with D unclear. Per germline, CDR1 MNHEY and CDR2 SVGEGT. Deletions cut 3 bases from V and 6 bases from J, with 9 bases between. This CDR3 has 13 residues. DNA for the CDR3: TGTGCCAGCAGTTATGTCGACCCTCAGCCCCAGCATTTT. As protein: CASSYVDPQPQHF.

The chain uses TRBV10-3 and TRBJ2-3; the match to TRBD1 covers 12 bases. The CDR3 totals 15 residues. Looked up from germline, CDR1 is ENHRY and CDR2 is SYGVKD. The junction had 15 bases not matched to a gene; V was cut back by 6 bases and J by 14 bases. CDR3 bases: TGTGCCATCAGCCCGGGACAGGGGGCTAACAGATACGCGTATTTT. Translated: CAISPGQGANRYAYF.

CDR3 in DNA: TGTGCCAGCAGCCTAGCTACAGGGGGCTCTAGCGGCTCTTACACCGGGGAGCTGTTTTTT. Translation: CASSLATGGSSGSYTGELFF. This chain links TRBV27 with TRBJ2-2; 9 nucleotides align to TRBD1. Germline V gene data show CDR1 as MNHEY and CDR2 as SMNVEV (reference sequence). The CDR3 sequence is 20 residues long. The V gene end was trimmed by 6 bases and the J gene end by 3 bases; junction bases not matched to a gene: 20.

There are a few counts of this clonotype. This rearrangement joins TRBV4-2 to TRBJ2-1; 8 bases fit TRBD2. The V and J ends lost 4 bases and 5 bases, in that order; junction bases with no gene match: 7. There are 15 residues in the CDR3. From germline, CDR1 is LGHNA and CDR2 YNFKEQ. CDR3 sequence reads: CASSRWAGGDNEQFF. As DNA, the CDR3 is TGTGCCAGCAGCCGCTGGGCGGGAGGCGACAATGAGCAGTTCTTC.

V gene TRBV27 combines with J gene TRBJ2-6, with 9 bases lining up with TRBD1. Trimming at V came to 8 bases and at J to 1 base, leaving 6 bases not matched to a gene. The CDR3 has 16 amino acids. CDR1 is MNHEY and CDR2 is SMNVEV in the germline V gene (reference sequence). The chain's CDR3 is CASRDREWSGANVLTF. The CDR3 coding sequence is TGTGCCAGCCGGGACAGGGAATGGTCTGGGGCCAACGTCCTGACTTTC.

The chain employs TRBV11-2 and TRBJ2-1, with 12 bases fitting TRBD2. From germline, CDR1 is SGHAT and CDR2 FQNNGV. The length of the CDR3 is 18 residues. V trimming: 4 bases; J trimming: 0 bases; junction bases outside the gene matches: 7. The CDR3 is CASSWELAGGSSYNEQFF. The DNA of the CDR3 is TGTGCCAGCAGCTGGGAACTAGCGGGAGGAAGCTCCTACAATGAGCAGTTCTTC.